This T cell receptor (beta chain) came from a study of blood T cells in healthy people across ages. For the second PCR, which ran for about 6 to 11 cycles, a sample-barcoded 5' primer and a J-beta primer mix were used. TCRdb called the 5' RACE reads again in MiXCR, with one record for every CDR3 protein. The top ten clones hold approximately 4% of a sample with some 800,000 distinct CDR3 sequences, around a quarter of them seen once. Germline V lookup: CDR1 DFQATT, CDR2 SNEGSKA (reference sequence). V gave up 7 bases and J gave up 5 bases; unmatched junction bases: 10. The CDR3 has 14 amino acids. These records were also assigned to another study, of T cells of mothers and their children. From that report: Mothers and children who were related shared slightly more overlap than unrelated pairs, but not significantly more.

The rearrangement links TRBV20-1 to TRBJ2-5, with 10 bases fitting TRBD2. The sequence was obtained from a boy younger than 18 in good health. The sample comprised blood. The CDR3 here is CSVQSGGARETQYF. The DNA for the CDR3 is TGCAGTGTCCAAAGCGGGGGGGCTCGGGAGACCCAGTACTTC.